The TCR beta chain described here comes from a study of Ad26.COV2.S vaccination and SARS-CoV-2 variants. Across the whole study: Donor was assigned to the Ad26.COV2.S arm of trial COV1001. Study-level results: The breadth of spike-specific CD8+ and CD4+ T cell responses after vaccination was reportedly substantial.

Concerning this clone itself: Its antigen is currently unknown.

Treatment of the sample: some 20 received Ad26.COV2.S at low or high dose, single or two shots; 5 received placebo; per-sample allocation not given. Specimen acquisition occurred on day 63 following the initial vaccine or placebo injection. The donor's status was that of an adult aged 18-55 years in Boston. Sequenced by immunoSEQ multiplex PCR; TCRdb stores in-frame clones only, minus some. The sample yields roughly 420,000 clones, roughly 88% seen once. Germline loops: CDR1 SGHNT, CDR2 YENEEA. After removal of 5 bases from V and 3 bases from J, the junction contained 6 bases not matched to a gene. There are 15 residues in the CDR3.

The origin of this receptor is a person between 18 and 65 years old who received the Ad26.COV2.S COVID-19 vaccine or a placebo. The sequencing here drew on peripheral blood, taken in a trial of Ad26.COV2.S vaccine versus placebo. V and J are TRBV11-3 and TRBJ2-3, with 9 bases identical to TRBD1. The CDR3 bases are TGTGCCAGCAGCACCGGGACAGGGAAGACAGATACGCAGTATTTT. Amino acid sequence: CASSTGTGKTDTQYF. The complete variable domain, with remaining parts taken from reference TRBV11-3 and TRBJ2-3, reads EAGVVQSPRYKIIEKKQPVAFWCNPISGHNTLYWYLQNLGQGPELLIRYENEEAVDDSQLPKDRFSAERLKGVDSTLKIQPAELGDSAVYLCASSTGTGKTDTQYFGPGTRLTVL.